The 18 T cell receptor beta chains below were found in one sample sequenced in a study of control samples from healthy donors and cancer patients. Libraries were prepared by immunoSEQ multiplex PCR; TCRdb keeps only in-frame clonotypes and omits some of them. The sample holds 150,000 to 200,000 clones, 70% to 90% seen once. The sequenced sample was blood. The receptor set was obtained from a man aged 18 to 29 in good health.

This clone was seen just once. The chain couples TRBV11-2 to TRBJ2-7; 7 bases agree with TRBD1. Germline trimming cut 6 bases from V and 2 bases from J; bases unmatched to any gene: 4. Germline loops: CDR1 SGHAT, CDR2 FQNNGV. This CDR3 comprises 13 residues. The CDR3 protein is CASSYDRAYEQYF. In DNA form, the CDR3 reads TGTGCCAGCAGTTACGACAGGGCCTACGAGCAGTACTTC.

V is TRBV7-9 and J is TRBJ1-1; D is unclear. Germline V gene sequence: CDR1 SEHNR, CDR2 FQNEAQ (reference sequence). V was clipped by 2 bases and J by 6 bases, with 7 bases between them. CDR3 length equals 12 residues. CDR3 sequence reads: CASSLSWAEAFF. The CDR3 bases are TGTGCCAGCAGCTTAAGTTGGGCTGAAGCTTTCTTT.

V gene TRBV5-6 combines with J gene TRBJ2-3, with D unresolved. Germline V lookup: CDR1 SGHDT, CDR2 YYEEEE. V lost 0 bases, J lost 0 bases, and 5 bases lay in between. The CDR3 is 14 residues long. The CDR3 sequence is CASSLEESTDTQYF. The CDR3 DNA is TGTGCCAGCAGCTTGGAGGAAAGCACAGATACGCAGTATTTT.

Only one count was recorded for this clone. The V call is TRBV29-1, the J call TRBJ2-5; possible D gene TRBD2, 6 bases. Looked up from germline, CDR1 is SQVTM and CDR2 is ANQGSEA. V lost 4 bases, J lost 7 bases, and 16 bases lay in between. This CDR3 contains 13 residues. Here the CDR3 reads CSVGEGGVGTQYF. CDR3 DNA sequence: TGCAGCGTTGGAGAGGGCGGGGTCGGGACCCAGTACTTC. The full variable domain, rest sourced from reference TRBV29-1 and TRBJ2-5, is SAVISQKPSRDICQRGTSLTIQCQVDSQVTMMFWYRQQPGQSLTLIATANQGSEATYESGFVIDKFPISRPNLTFSTLTVSNMSPEDSSIYLCSVGEGGVGTQYFGPGTRLLVL.

The CDR3: CASSFGGDGNQPQHF. CDR3 nucleotides: TGTGCCAGCAGTTTCGGGGGTGATGGGAATCAGCCCCAGCATTTT. This sequence joins TRBV28 and TRBJ1-5, with D possibly TRBD1 on 5 matching bases. The CDR3 totals 15 residues. V shed 3 bases and J shed 4 bases, with 13 bases lying between them. Looked up from germline, CDR1 is MDHEN and CDR2 is SYDVKM.

The CDR3 DNA reads TGTGCCAGCAGTCGCATTGGGACAGGGGCCAACGAGCAGTACTTC. Protein sequence: CASSRIGTGANEQYF. The rearrangement joins TRBV7-9 to TRBJ2-7, with 10 bases aligning to TRBD1. The CDR3 covers 15 residues. J lost 5 bases, V lost 6 bases, and 10 bases had no gene match. Germline CDR1 SEHNR, CDR2 FQNEAQ (reference sequence).

The V and J genes are TRBV7-8 and TRBJ1-5, with TRBD1 matching 9 bases. Trimming removed 5 bases from V and 3 bases from J; junction bases left unmatched: 11. The V gene's germline CDR1 is SGHVS and CDR2 FQNEAQ. This CDR3 spans 17 amino acids. The CDR3 bases are TGTGCCAGCAGCAGAGCGACGGGACAGGGCAACAATCAGCCCCAGCATTTT. It codes for CASSRATGQGNNQPQHF. Drawing the rest from reference TRBV7-8 and TRBJ1-5, the complete variable domain is GAGVSQSPRYKVAKRGQDVALRCDPISGHVSLFWYQQALGQGPEFLTYFQNEAQLDKSGLPSDRFFAERPEGSVSTLKIQRTQQEDSAVYLCASSRATGQGNNQPQHFGDGTRLSIL.

In this sample, this clone turned up once. This chain joins TRBV2 and TRBJ2-7; 8 nucleotides line up with TRBD1. The V and J ends lost 7 bases and 5 bases, in that order; junction bases with no gene match: 10. The length of the CDR3 is 14 residues. Germline loops: CDR1 SNHLY, CDR2 FYNNEI. Here the CDR3 DNA reads TGTGCCAGCACAAAGGGACAGGTTCTGGACGAGCAGTACTTC. It is translated as CASTKGQVLDEQYF.

The chain is built from TRBV11-1 and TRBJ2-1; D gene ambiguous. The CDR3 consists of 14 residues. V was cut by 5 bases and J by 0 bases, with 8 bases left in between. Per the germline V gene, CDR1 is SGHAT and CDR2 is FQDESV (reference sequence). The CDR3 region is CASSPVSSYNEQFF. DNA for the CDR3: TGTGCCAGCAGCCCGGTTAGCTCCTACAATGAGCAGTTCTTC.

The chain joins TRBV13 to TRBJ2-7, with TRBD2 identical over 15 bases. This CDR3 is 16 amino acids long. Germline CDR1 PRHDT, CDR2 FYEKMQ (reference sequence). V gave up 4 bases and J gave up 6 bases; unmatched junction bases: 7. The CDR3: CASSSKGLAGGREQYF. The CDR3 DNA reads as TGTGCCAGCAGCTCAAAAGGACTAGCGGGGGGGCGCGAGCAGTACTTC. The whole variable domain, filled in from reference TRBV13 and TRBJ2-7, reads AAGVIQSPRHLIKEKRETATLKCYPIPRHDTVYWYQQGPGQDPQFLISFYEKMQSDKGSIPDRFSAQQFSDYHSELNMSSLELGDSALYFCASSSKGLAGGREQYFGPGTRLTVT.

This sequence joins TRBV4-2 and TRBJ2-3; 9 nucleotides align to TRBD2. This CDR3 region has 18 residues. The V segment lost 4 bases and the J segment 0 bases; nucleotides outside the gene matches: 11. Germline loops: CDR1 LGHNA, CDR2 YNFKEQ. CDR3 DNA sequence: TGTGCCAGCAGCCCAAGCCCCCTAGCGGGGCAGAGCACAGATACGCAGTATTTT. As protein: CASSPSPLAGQSTDTQYF.

The rearrangement joins TRBV3-1 (or the pseudogene TRBV3-2) to TRBJ2-3; either TRBD1 or TRBD2 may supply D (6 bases each). The germline CDR1 and CDR2 sequences are LGHDT and YNNKEL (reference sequence). Trimming removed 4 bases from V and 4 bases from J, with 12 bases in between. This CDR3 region has 14 residues. In nucleotides, the CDR3 is TGTGCCAGCAGCCGGAGGGGGGCTGCAGATACGCAGTATTTT. Encoded protein: CASSRRGAADTQYF.

This clone was detected only once. The genes are TRBV4-2 and TRBJ1-4, with TRBD1 as a possible D gene (5 bases). Germline V gives CDR1 LGHNA, CDR2 YNFKEQ. The CDR3 length is 17 residues. V was pared by 1 base and J by 2 bases, with 14 bases between. Written as DNA, the CDR3 is TGTGCCAGCAGCCAAGGATTTATAGGGACGACTAATGAAAAACTGTTTTTT. Translating gives CASSQGFIGTTNEKLFF.

The chain has TRBV6-6 and TRBJ2-5, with TRBD1 as a possible D gene (6 bases). CDR1 is MNHNY and CDR2 is SVGAGI in the germline V gene (reference sequence). The V and J ends lost 5 bases and 3 bases respectively, with 25 bases between them. The CDR3 is made up of 18 amino acids. CDR3 nucleotide sequence: TGTGCCAGCAGTCCGCCCCAACCCGACCAGGGGCGAGAAGAGACCCAGTACTTC. It specifies CASSPPQPDQGREETQYF.

V usage is TRBV2 and J usage is TRBJ2-2, with 9 bases lining up with TRBD1. The germline V gene has CDR1 SNHLY and CDR2 FYNNEI. The CDR3 has 15 residues. With V trimmed by 6 bases and J by 4 bases, 6 bases remained unmatched. CDR3 in DNA: TGTGCCAGCAGGGACAGGGGCCGAGGCACCGGGGAGCTGTTTTTT. Translation: CASRDRGRGTGELFF.

This chain connects TRBV7-9 to TRBJ2-3, with 10 bases that match TRBD2. Trimming took 1 base from V and 0 from J; bases not matched to a gene: 7. The CDR3 covers 18 residues. The germline gives CDR1 SEHNR, CDR2 FQNEAQ (reference sequence). DNA for the CDR3: TGTGCCAGCAGCTTAGGACAAAGCGGGGGGGTGAGCACAGATACGCAGTATTTT. It is translated as CASSLGQSGGVSTDTQYF.

This chain connects TRBV5-1 to TRBJ1-4; TRBD1 matches 10 bases. Germline V gene data show CDR1 as SGHRS and CDR2 as YFSETQ. The junction had 7 bases not matched to a gene; V was cut back by 4 bases and J by 4 bases. The CDR3 is made up of 16 amino acids. The CDR3 nucleotides are TGCGCCAGCAGCCCTCGAGGACAGGGGGTTAATGAAAAACTGTTTTTT. Protein: CASSPRGQGVNEKLFF.

The count of this clone is one. The chain carries TRBV7-8 and TRBJ1-2, with TRBD1 matching 7 bases. V gave up 5 bases and J gave up 4 bases; unmatched junction bases: 19. This CDR3 is 18 amino acids long. Per the germline V gene, CDR1 is SGHVS and CDR2 is FQNEAQ. CDR3: CASSSPTGSLDLGYGYTF. In DNA, the CDR3 is TGTGCCAGCAGCAGTCCGACAGGGAGTCTTGATCTTGGCTATGGCTACACCTTC.